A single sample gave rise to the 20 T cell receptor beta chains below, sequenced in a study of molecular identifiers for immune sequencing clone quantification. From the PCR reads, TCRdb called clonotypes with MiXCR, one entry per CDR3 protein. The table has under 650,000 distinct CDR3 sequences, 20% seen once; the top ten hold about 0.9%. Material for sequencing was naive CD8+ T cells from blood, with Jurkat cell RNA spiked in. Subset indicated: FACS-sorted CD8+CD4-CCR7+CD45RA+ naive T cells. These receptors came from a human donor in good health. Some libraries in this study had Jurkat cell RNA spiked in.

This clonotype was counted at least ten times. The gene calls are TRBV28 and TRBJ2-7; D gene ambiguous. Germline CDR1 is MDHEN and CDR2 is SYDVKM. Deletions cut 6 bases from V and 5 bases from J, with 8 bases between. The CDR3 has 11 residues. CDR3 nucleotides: TGTGCCAGCAGGGCTTGGAACGAGCAGTACTTC. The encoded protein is CASRAWNEQYF.

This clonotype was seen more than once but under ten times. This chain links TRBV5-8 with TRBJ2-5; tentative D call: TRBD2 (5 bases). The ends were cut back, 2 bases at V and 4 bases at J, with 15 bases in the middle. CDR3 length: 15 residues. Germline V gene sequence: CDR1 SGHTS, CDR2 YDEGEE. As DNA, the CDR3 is TGTGCCAGCAGCTTCCCCGGGGTGAACCCAGAGACCCAGTACTTC. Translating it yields CASSFPGVNPETQYF. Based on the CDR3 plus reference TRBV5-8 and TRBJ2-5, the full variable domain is EAGVTQSPTHLIKTRGQQATLRCSPISGHTSVYWYQQALGLGLQFLLWYDEGEERNRGNFPPRFSGRQFPNYSSELNVNALELEDSALYLCASSFPGVNPETQYFGPGTRLLVL.

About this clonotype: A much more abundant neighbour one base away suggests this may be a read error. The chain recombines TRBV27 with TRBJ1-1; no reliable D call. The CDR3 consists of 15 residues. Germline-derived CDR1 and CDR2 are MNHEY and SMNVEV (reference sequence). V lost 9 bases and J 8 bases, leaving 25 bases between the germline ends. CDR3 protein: CASSGSSAVMEEAFF. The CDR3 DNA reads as TGTGCCAGTTCTGGCAGTAGCGCGGTTATGGAAGAAGCTTTCTTT.

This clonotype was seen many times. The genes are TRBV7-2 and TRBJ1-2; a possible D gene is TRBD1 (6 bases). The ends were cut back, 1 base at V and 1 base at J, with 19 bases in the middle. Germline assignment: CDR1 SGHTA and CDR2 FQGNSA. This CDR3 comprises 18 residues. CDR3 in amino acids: CASSLDHWGAGLNYGYTF. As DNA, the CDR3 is TGTGCCAGCAGCTTAGACCACTGGGGGGCCGGCCTTAACTATGGCTACACCTTC.

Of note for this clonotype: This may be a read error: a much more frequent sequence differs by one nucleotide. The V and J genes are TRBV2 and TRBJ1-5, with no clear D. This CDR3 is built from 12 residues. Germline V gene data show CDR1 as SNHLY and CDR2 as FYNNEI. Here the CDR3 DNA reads TGTGCCAGCAGTAAAGCGCTTCAGCCCCAGCATTTT. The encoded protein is CASSKALQPQHF. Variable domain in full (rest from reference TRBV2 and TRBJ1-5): EPEVTQTPSHQVTQMGQEVILRCVPISNHLYFYWYRQILGQKVEFLVSFYNNEISEKSEIFDDQFSVERPDGSNFTLKIRSTKLEDSAMYFCASSKALQPQHFGDGTRLSIL.

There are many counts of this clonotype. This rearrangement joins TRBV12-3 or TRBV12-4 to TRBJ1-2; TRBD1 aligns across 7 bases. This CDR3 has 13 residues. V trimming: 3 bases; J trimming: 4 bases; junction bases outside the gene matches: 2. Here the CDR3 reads CASSLPGGYGYTF. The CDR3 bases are TGTGCCAGCAGTTTGCCAGGGGGCTATGGCTACACCTTC.

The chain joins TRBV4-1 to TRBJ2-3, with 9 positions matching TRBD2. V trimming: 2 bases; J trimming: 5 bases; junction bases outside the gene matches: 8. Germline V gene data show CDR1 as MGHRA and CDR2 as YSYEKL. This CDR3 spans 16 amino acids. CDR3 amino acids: CASSQWVAGVGDTQYF. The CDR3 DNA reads TGCGCCAGCAGCCAATGGGTAGCGGGAGTGGGAGATACGCAGTATTTT.

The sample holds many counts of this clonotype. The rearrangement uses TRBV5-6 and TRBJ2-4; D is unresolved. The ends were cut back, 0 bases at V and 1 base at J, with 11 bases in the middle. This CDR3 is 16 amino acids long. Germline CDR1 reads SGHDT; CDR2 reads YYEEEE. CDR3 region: CASSLGLVSAKNIQYF. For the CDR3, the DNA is TGTGCCAGCAGCTTGGGGCTAGTGTCGGCCAAAAACATTCAGTACTTC.

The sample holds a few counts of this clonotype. In DNA, the CDR3 is TGTGCCAGCAGTTACAGGCAAGAAGGGAGTTACTCTGGAAACACCATATATTTT. Its translation: CASSYRQEGSYSGNTIYF. This chain uses TRBV6-5 with TRBJ1-3; D unclear. Trimming stripped 2 bases from V and 0 bases from J, with 17 bases between. The germline V gene encodes CDR1 MNHEY and CDR2 SVGAGI. This CDR3 is 18 amino acids long.

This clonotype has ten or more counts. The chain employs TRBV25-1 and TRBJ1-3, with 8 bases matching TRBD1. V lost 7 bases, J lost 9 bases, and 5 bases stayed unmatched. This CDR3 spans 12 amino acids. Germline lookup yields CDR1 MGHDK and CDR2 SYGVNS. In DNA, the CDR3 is TGTGCCAGCAAGGACAGGGACACCACCATATATTTT. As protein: CASKDRDTTIYF. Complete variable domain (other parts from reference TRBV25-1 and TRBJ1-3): EADIYQTPRYLVIGTGKKITLECSQTMGHDKMYWYQQDPGMELHLIHYSYGVNSTEKGDLSSESTVSRIRTEHFPLTLESARPSHTSQYLCASKDRDTTIYFGEGSWLTVV.

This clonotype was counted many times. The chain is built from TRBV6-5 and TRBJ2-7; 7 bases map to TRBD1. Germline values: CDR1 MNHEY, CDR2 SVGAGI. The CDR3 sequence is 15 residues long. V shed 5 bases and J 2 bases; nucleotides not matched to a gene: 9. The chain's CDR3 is CASSPSGTETYEQYF. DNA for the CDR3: TGTGCCAGCAGTCCATCCGGGACAGAGACCTACGAGCAGTACTTC.

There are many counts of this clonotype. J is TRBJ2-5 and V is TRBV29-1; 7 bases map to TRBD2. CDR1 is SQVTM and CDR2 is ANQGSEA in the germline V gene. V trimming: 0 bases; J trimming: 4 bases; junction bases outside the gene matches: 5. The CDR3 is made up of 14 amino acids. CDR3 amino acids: CSVEDGASGETQYF. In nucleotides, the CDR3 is TGCAGCGTTGAAGATGGGGCTAGCGGAGAGACCCAGTACTTC.

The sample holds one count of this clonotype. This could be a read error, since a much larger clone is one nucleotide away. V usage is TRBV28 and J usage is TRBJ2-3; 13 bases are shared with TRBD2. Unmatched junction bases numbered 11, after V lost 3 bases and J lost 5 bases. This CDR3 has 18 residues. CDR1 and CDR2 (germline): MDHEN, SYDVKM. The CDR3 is CASSFPPGLAGPQDTQYF. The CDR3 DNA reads TGTGCCAGCAGTTTCCCTCCGGGACTAGCGGGACCACAAGATACGCAGTATTTT. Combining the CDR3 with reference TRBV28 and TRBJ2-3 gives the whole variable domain DVKVTQSSRYLVKRTGEKVFLECVQDMDHENMFWYRQDPGLGLRLIYFSYDVKMKEKGDIPEGYSVSREKKERFSLILESASTNQTSMYLCASSFPPGLAGPQDTQYFGPGTRLTVL.

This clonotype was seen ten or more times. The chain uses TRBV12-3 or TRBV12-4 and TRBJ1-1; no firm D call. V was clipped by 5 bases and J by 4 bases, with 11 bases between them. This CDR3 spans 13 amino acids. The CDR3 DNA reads TGTGCCAGCAGTGACACGCCAAGCACTGAAGCTTTCTTT. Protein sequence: CASSDTPSTEAFF.

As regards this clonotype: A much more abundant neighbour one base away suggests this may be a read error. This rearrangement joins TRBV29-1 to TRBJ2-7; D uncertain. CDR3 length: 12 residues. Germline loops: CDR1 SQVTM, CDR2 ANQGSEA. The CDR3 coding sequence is TGCGGCGTTGGAGCCAGCATCTACGAGCAGTACTTC. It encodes CGVGASIYEQYF.

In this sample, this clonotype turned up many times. CDR3 loop: CASSLTRTSGITDTQYF. The DNA for the CDR3 is TGTGCCAGCAGTTTAACCCGGACTAGCGGGATCACAGATACGCAGTATTTT. The rearrangement uses TRBV28 and TRBJ2-3, with 12 bases identical to TRBD2. The CDR3 has 17 amino acids. J gave up 2 bases and V 2 bases, and 5 bases lay outside the gene matches. Germline V gives CDR1 MDHEN, CDR2 SYDVKM.

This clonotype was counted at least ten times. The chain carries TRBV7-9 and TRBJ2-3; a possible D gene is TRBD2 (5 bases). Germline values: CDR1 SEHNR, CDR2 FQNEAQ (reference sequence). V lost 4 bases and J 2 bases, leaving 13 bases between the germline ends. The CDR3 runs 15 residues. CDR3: CASSWLSGPTDTQYF. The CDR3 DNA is TGTGCCAGCAGCTGGCTCAGCGGTCCCACAGATACGCAGTATTTT.

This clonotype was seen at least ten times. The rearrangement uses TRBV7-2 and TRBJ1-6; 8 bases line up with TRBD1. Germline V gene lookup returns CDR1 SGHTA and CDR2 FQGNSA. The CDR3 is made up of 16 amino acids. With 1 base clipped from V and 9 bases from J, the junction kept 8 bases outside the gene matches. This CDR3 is CASSLGLTGVSSPLHF. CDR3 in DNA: TGTGCCAGCAGCTTAGGGCTGACAGGGGTTTCTTCACCCCTCCACTTT.

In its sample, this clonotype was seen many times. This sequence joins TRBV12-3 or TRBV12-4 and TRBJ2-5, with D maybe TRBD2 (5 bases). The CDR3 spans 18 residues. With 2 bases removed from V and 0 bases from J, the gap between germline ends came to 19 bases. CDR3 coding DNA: TGTGCCAGCAGTTTACTCTGGTGGGAGTCACTGTACCAAGAGACCCAGTACTTC. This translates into CASSLLWWESLYQETQYF.

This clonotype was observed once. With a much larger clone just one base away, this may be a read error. The CDR3: CATGSPYLAGGGRNEQFF. CDR3 nucleotide sequence: TGTGCCACCGGCTCCCCGTATTTAGCGGGGGGGGGGAGGAATGAGCAGTTCTTC. The chain couples TRBV15 to TRBJ2-1; 11 nucleotides agree with TRBD2. Trimming removed 8 bases from V and 7 bases from J; junction bases left unmatched: 19. The germline V gene has CDR1 LNHNV and CDR2 YYDKDF (reference sequence). CDR3 length equals 18 residues.